A single sample is the source of the 4 T cell receptor beta chains below, sequenced in a study of CD8+ T cells in alopecia areata. RNA, once extracted, was reverse transcribed into cDNA for use as the sequencing template. Sequencing used immunoSEQ multiplex PCR; TCRdb keeps in-frame clones, though not all of them. The sample has about 74,000 clones, 29% seen once. As for treatment: oral pan-JAK inhibitor, 5-10 mg twice daily. The specimen was CD8+ T cells sorted from blood, collected at week 4, from a patient treated with tofacitinib. These TCRs come from a human donor with alopecia areata.

For the CDR3, the DNA is TGTGCCAGCAGTGACTCCAATGGACCACACTATGGCTACACCTTC. As protein: CASSDSNGPHYGYTF. The chain couples TRBV25-1 to TRBJ1-2; D ambiguous. The V gene lost 3 bases and the J gene lost 3 bases, with 14 bases spanning the gap. Germline CDR1 reads MGHDK; CDR2 reads SYGVNS. This CDR3 comprises 15 residues.

V is TRBV28 and J is TRBJ1-5, with 10 nucleotides matching TRBD1. The CDR3 extends over 15 amino acids. With V trimmed by 5 bases and J by 4 bases, 5 bases remained unmatched. CDR1 and CDR2 from the germline V gene are MDHEN and SYDVKM. In nucleotides, the CDR3 is TGTGCCAGCAGTCCACGGGACAGGGGAAATCAGCCCCAGCATTTT. Its protein is CASSPRDRGNQPQHF.

This clone was seen a handful of times. CDR3 DNA sequence: TGCAGCGTCGCCCGGGCTAGCGGGCTCTCCTACAATGAGCAGTTCTTC. Translation: CSVARASGLSYNEQFF. V gene TRBV29-1 combines with J gene TRBJ2-1; 8 bases line up with TRBD2. Germline CDR1 and CDR2: SQVTM and ANQGSEA. After removal of 6 bases from V and 0 bases from J, the junction contained 10 bases not matched to a gene. This CDR3 is 16 amino acids long.

This clone appeared a single time. The V call is TRBV7-8, the J call TRBJ2-1; D not certain. Trimming took 3 bases from V and 2 from J, leaving 11 bases between them. The CDR3 runs 15 residues. Germline loops: CDR1 SGHVS, CDR2 FQNEAQ. The CDR3 coding sequence is TGTGCCAGCAGCTTTGCCGGTGGAACCTACAATGAGCAGTTCTTC. Its protein is CASSFAGGTYNEQFF.